A single TCR beta chain is shown here with its context. There are a few counts of this clonotype. It has no known antigen specificity. The sample holds no much larger clone one base away, and base qualities are not on file. This record comes from a study of T-cell reconstitution after alpha-beta-depleted transplantation in children (dated by TCRdb to about 2016). With regard to the full study: Using TCR repertoire profiling, the study followed T-cell immune reconstitution in a quantitative way in children after TCRalphabeta/CD19-depleted allogeneic hematopoietic cell transplantation.

The germline ends are 7 bases apart after V is trimmed by 2 bases and J by 4 bases. The CDR1 and CDR2 encoded by the germline V gene are SGDLS and YYNGEE. Including the terminal cysteine and phenylalanine, the CDR3 comprises 14 residues. The only DNA kept is the CDR3, 42 bases in frame from the first base. The library was obtained by PCR. The instrument given in TCRdb is Illumina HiSeq 2500. Molecular barcoding was employed in the preparation of TCR libraries, with unique molecular identifiers being used to normalize TCRbeta repertoire quantification. Clones were called with MiXCR by TCRdb after fastp trimmed the public reads at Q25, and only in-frame beta chains were retained. Under each unique CDR3 protein, matching rows form one entry showing the most common genes and DNA. This sample gives hundreds of thousands of distinct CDR3 sequences in total; about 10% of them show up just once. About a tenth of the sample comes from the top ten.

The TCR originated in a human donor who donated a stem cell graft to a child with SCID. Sequencing used PBMCs from the stem cell graft donor, obtained from the stem cell graft. This sequence uses TRBV9 and TRBJ1-6; no confident D gene assignment can be made. Here the CDR3 is given as CASSVEGYNSPLHF. The nucleotides read TGTGCCAGCAGCGTTGAAGGGTATAATTCACCCCTCCACTTT.